What follows are 32 T cell receptor beta chains derived from one specimen sequenced in a study of shared clonotypes between healthy human individuals. Sequenced by immunoSEQ multiplex PCR; TCRdb stores in-frame clones only, minus some. The table shows under 1 million clones, with around 93% occurring only once. CD45RO-negative, CCR7-selected cells formed the naive CD8 fraction, which excluded terminally differentiated effector memory CD45RA+ cells. Material for sequencing was naive CD8+ T cells sorted from blood. All receptors derive from a man aged 30-40 years in good health.

This clone was recorded only once. The gene calls are TRBV2 and TRBJ2-2; 7 bases are a match to TRBD2. Per the germline V gene, CDR1 is SNHLY and CDR2 is FYNNEI. The CDR3 runs 16 residues. Trimming cost V 2 bases and J 7 bases; bases outside gene matches: 10. DNA of the CDR3: TGTGCCAGCAGTGAATGGATCGCGGGAGCCTTCGGGGAGCTGTTTTTT. This translates into CASSEWIAGAFGELFF.

The chain combines TRBV28 with TRBJ2-5; 10 bases align to TRBD2. Germline V gene data show CDR1 as MDHEN and CDR2 as SYDVKM. This CDR3 contains 15 residues. Germline trimming cut 7 bases from V and 5 bases from J; bases unmatched to any gene: 10. The CDR3 region has the DNA TGTGCCAGCACAGGGGCAGCGGGAGGGCGGGAGACCCAGTACTTC. Its protein is CASTGAAGGRETQYF.

The chain links TRBV7-9 to TRBJ2-7, with 7 nucleotides matching TRBD1. CDR3 size: 17 residues. J was trimmed by 0 bases and V by 4 bases; bases with no gene match: 12. The germline V gene has CDR1 SEHNR and CDR2 FQNEAQ (reference sequence). CDR3 nucleotides: TGTGCCAGCAGCTGGGGAGAGAAGACAGGGAGCTCCTACGAGCAGTACTTC. This translates into CASSWGEKTGSSYEQYF.

In DNA form, the CDR3 reads TGTGCCAGCAGCCTGGCTAGCGGCGAAGAGACCCAGTACTTC. This translates into CASSLASGEETQYF. V is TRBV7-9 and J is TRBJ2-5, with 7 bases fitting TRBD2. Germline CDR1 is SEHNR and CDR2 is FQNEAQ (reference sequence). Trimming cost V 5 bases and J 3 bases; bases outside gene matches: 6. The CDR3 length is 14 residues.

The J gene is TRBJ2-3, the V gene TRBV9; TRBD1 aligns across 9 bases. CDR1 is SGDLS and CDR2 is YYNGEE in the germline V gene. This CDR3 region has 16 residues. J was trimmed by 4 bases and V by 3 bases; bases with no gene match: 9. The CDR3 here is CASSAAGTGLSDTQYF. DNA for the CDR3: TGTGCCAGCAGCGCAGCCGGGACAGGGCTCTCAGATACGCAGTATTTT.

Concerning this clone itself: Additional DNA sequences in this sample encode the identical CDR3. The J gene is TRBJ1-3, the V gene TRBV6-5; unclear D gene. This CDR3 comprises 13 residues. V was cut by 3 bases and J by 2 bases, with 5 bases left in between. Per the germline V gene, CDR1 is MNHEY and CDR2 is SVGAGI. The CDR3 spells CASSYGAGNTIYF. The CDR3 DNA reads TGTGCCAGCAGTTATGGGGCTGGAAACACCATATATTTT.

The chain joins TRBV11-2 to TRBJ1-2, with TRBD1 identical over 10 bases. CDR1 and CDR2 (germline): SGHAT, FQNNGV. V lost 1 base to trimming and J lost 6 bases; unmatched junction nucleotides: 11. The CDR3 covers 17 residues. The CDR3 reads CASSLVGRGQGFDGYTF. CDR3 DNA: TGTGCCAGCAGCTTAGTGGGTAGGGGACAGGGGTTCGATGGCTACACCTTC.

The V gene is TRBV28, the J gene TRBJ2-1, with D hard to call. V was trimmed by 2 bases and J by 4 bases, leaving 9 bases between them. CDR3 length: 14 amino acids. The germline gives CDR1 MDHEN, CDR2 SYDVKM. The CDR3 protein is CASSLIDRYNEQFF. The CDR3, as DNA: TGTGCCAGCAGTTTAATAGACCGTTACAATGAGCAGTTCTTC.

The rearrangement links TRBV6-6 to TRBJ1-3; weak D call: TRBD1 (6 bases). The V gene's germline CDR1 is MNHNY and CDR2 SVGAGI (reference sequence). V lost 6 bases, J lost 0 bases, and 12 bases lay in between. This CDR3 is 15 amino acids long. The CDR3 nucleotides are TGTGCCAGCAGACTCGACAGGAGCTCTGGAAACACCATATATTTT. Amino acids: CASRLDRSSGNTIYF.

This clone was observed a few times. This sequence joins TRBV5-1 and TRBJ2-5; no definite D call. The CDR3 length is 12 residues. Germline V gene data show CDR1 as SGHRS and CDR2 as YFSETQ. Trimming removed 4 bases at V and 2 bases at J, with 6 bases between. The CDR3 is CASSEQQETQYF. The CDR3 DNA reads as TGCGCCAGCAGCGAACAACAAGAGACCCAGTACTTC.

V and J are TRBV4-3 and TRBJ2-7; the D is unclear. Trimming shortened V by 0 bases and J by 9 bases, and 9 bases separated the two germline ends. The CDR3 extends over 12 amino acids. Germline V gene data show CDR1 as LGHNA and CDR2 as YSLEER. The CDR3: CASSQDHAAQYF. The CDR3 DNA follows: TGCGCCAGCAGCCAAGACCACGCTGCGCAGTACTTC.

This sequence joins TRBV30 and TRBJ1-2, with no clear D. Per germline, CDR1 GTSNPN and CDR2 SVGIG (reference sequence). V lost 4 bases and J 4 bases, leaving 7 bases between the germline ends. The CDR3 covers 11 residues. The CDR3 region is CAWMSFYGYTF. DNA for the CDR3: TGTGCCTGGATGTCGTTCTATGGCTACACCTTC.

V gene TRBV7-9 combines with J gene TRBJ1-2, with D unresolved. Germline lookup yields CDR1 SEHNR and CDR2 FQNEAQ (reference sequence). The V end was cut by 2 bases, the J end by 6 bases, with 7 bases between. The CDR3 has 12 amino acids. CDR3 nucleotide sequence: TGTGCCAGCAGCTTATTGGGCGATGGCTACACCTTC. Translation gives CASSLLGDGYTF.

V usage is TRBV7-2 and J usage is TRBJ2-7; the D gene is possibly TRBD2 (5 bases). V lost 4 bases and J 6 bases, leaving 16 bases between the germline ends. The CDR3 length is 14 residues. Germline CDR1 is SGHTA and CDR2 is FQGNSA. Here the CDR3 DNA reads TGTGCCAGCAGCTCGGAGAATCTCCGGGGCGAGCAGTACTTC. Translated, it gives CASSSENLRGEQYF.

V is TRBV27 and J is TRBJ2-2; the match to TRBD2 covers 8 bases. The CDR3 extends over 16 amino acids. V lost 2 bases to trimming and J lost 5 bases; unmatched junction nucleotides: 7. The germline CDR1 and CDR2 sequences are MNHEY and SMNVEV (reference sequence). The CDR3: CASSLVTGGPTGELFF. For the CDR3, the DNA is TGTGCCAGCAGTTTAGTGACGGGAGGGCCAACCGGGGAGCTGTTTTTT.

The chain uses TRBV2 and TRBJ2-1; D is uncertain. The CDR3 is made up of 15 amino acids. Trimming shortened V by 7 bases and J by 0 bases, and 13 bases separated the two germline ends. Germline V gives CDR1 SNHLY, CDR2 FYNNEI. CDR3 residues: CASIRARSSYNEQFF. The CDR3 DNA follows: TGTGCCAGCATCCGAGCGAGGAGCTCCTACAATGAGCAGTTCTTC.

This clone was observed a handful of times. The J gene is TRBJ1-5, the V gene TRBV19, with 10 positions matching TRBD1. Looked up from germline, CDR1 is LNHDA and CDR2 is SQIVND (reference sequence). CDR3 size: 16 residues. The ends lost 5 bases at V and 9 bases at J; junction bases unmatched: 13. The CDR3 bases are TGTGCCAGTAGTGGGCACAGACAGGGGGCTCTGTGGCCCCAGCATTTT. It is translated as CASSGHRQGALWPQHF. Complete variable domain (other parts from reference TRBV19 and TRBJ1-5): DGGITQSPKYLFRKEGQNVTLSCEQNLNHDAMYWYRQDPGQGLRLIYYSQIVNDFQKGDIAEGYSVSREKKESFPLTVTSAQKNPTAFYLCASSGHRQGALWPQHFGDGTRLSIL.

The genes are TRBV4-1 and TRBJ1-2; the D gene is possibly TRBD1 (6 bases). The germline V and J ends were trimmed by 4 bases and 4 bases, with 25 bases remaining between them. The germline V gene has CDR1 MGHRA and CDR2 YSYEKL. This CDR3 is 18 amino acids long. CDR3 in DNA: TGCGCCAGCAGCCGAAAATCCGGGACAATCGACCGGAGCTATGGCTACACCTTC. Translated: CASSRKSGTIDRSYGYTF.

V and J are TRBV7-2 and TRBJ2-1; tentatively, D is TRBD1 or TRBD2 (5 bases each). Germline lookup yields CDR1 SGHTA and CDR2 FQGNSA. V lost 3 bases and J 0 bases, leaving 12 bases between the germline ends. The CDR3 runs 16 residues. In nucleotides, the CDR3 is TGTGCCAGCAGCTTCCCCGGGGACCTCTCCTACAATGAGCAGTTCTTC. It codes for CASSFPGDLSYNEQFF.

J is TRBJ1-1 and V is TRBV4-3, with 7 bases fitting TRBD1. The germline V gene has CDR1 LGHNA and CDR2 YSLEER. Trimming at V came to 5 bases and at J to 6 bases, leaving 18 bases not matched to a gene. This CDR3 has 17 amino acids. For the CDR3, the DNA is TGCGCCAGCAGCGCACACCGGGACAGCGGTTTTGCGGCTGAAGCTTTCTTT. This gives the protein CASSAHRDSGFAAEAFF.

J is TRBJ2-1 and V is TRBV6-5, with 8 bases matching TRBD1. CDR1 and CDR2 (germline): MNHEY, SVGAGI. J was trimmed by 8 bases and V by 2 bases; bases with no gene match: 5. The CDR3 covers 14 residues. The CDR3 is CASSYGTGSDEQFF. The CDR3 nucleotides read TGTGCCAGCAGTTACGGGACAGGATCCGATGAGCAGTTCTTC.

J is TRBJ2-1 and V is TRBV6-4; 12 bases map to TRBD2. V shed 6 bases and J 2 bases; nucleotides not matched to a gene: 2. Per germline, CDR1 MRHNA and CDR2 SNTAGT. The CDR3 covers 15 residues. The CDR3 reads CASSLAGGPYNEQFF. The DNA for the CDR3 is TGTGCCAGCAGCCTAGCGGGAGGGCCCTACAATGAGCAGTTCTTC.

The table lists this clone with a count of one. The chain joins TRBV13 to TRBJ2-3, with a possible D match to TRBD1 (5 bases). Trimming removed 5 bases at V and 5 bases at J, with 20 bases between. Germline assignment: CDR1 PRHDT and CDR2 FYEKMQ (reference sequence). The CDR3 runs 16 residues. The CDR3 sequence is CASSPKGSQLQDTQYF. As DNA, the CDR3 is TGTGCCAGCAGCCCTAAGGGGTCCCAGTTGCAAGATACGCAGTATTTT.

This chain connects TRBV27 to TRBJ1-5; 11 bases map to TRBD1. Germline CDR1 and CDR2: MNHEY and SMNVEV (reference sequence). The CDR3 length is 14 residues. Trimming cost V 8 bases and J 7 bases; bases outside gene matches: 7. The CDR3 reads CASRDRGRGQPQHF. DNA for the CDR3: TGTGCCAGCCGGGACAGGGGGAGAGGGCAGCCCCAGCATTTT.

The J gene is TRBJ2-1, the V gene TRBV5-1; D may be TRBD1 (7 bases). The CDR3 is 17 residues long. CDR1 is SGHRS and CDR2 is YFSETQ in the germline V gene. Trimming removed 3 bases at V and 4 bases at J, with 20 bases between. The DNA for the CDR3 is TGCGCCAGCAGCTCCCCCCCTGCAGGGGGGTTTTACAATGAGCAGTTCTTC. This encodes CASSSPPAGGFYNEQFF.

This chain connects TRBV15 to TRBJ2-3; D is unclear. Germline lookup yields CDR1 LNHNV and CDR2 YYDKDF (reference sequence). Trimming removed 3 bases at V and 7 bases at J, with 11 bases between. This CDR3 contains 13 residues. CDR3 sequence reads: CATSSPNTYTQYF. In nucleotides, the CDR3 is TGTGCCACCAGCAGCCCAAACACTTATACGCAGTATTTT.

This clone was recorded only once. The chain couples TRBV6-6 to TRBJ2-5; 8 bases fit TRBD1. The CDR3 is made up of 14 amino acids. Germline CDR1 MNHNY, CDR2 SVGAGI (reference sequence). V gave up 5 bases and J gave up 3 bases; unmatched junction bases: 5. CDR3 in amino acids: CASSAQGEKETQYF. The CDR3 DNA follows: TGTGCCAGCAGTGCACAGGGGGAGAAAGAGACCCAGTACTTC.

This clone has only one observation. V and J are TRBV4-2 and TRBJ2-7; 10 bases fit TRBD2. V shed 5 bases and J 1 base; nucleotides not matched to a gene: 5. Germline CDR1 and CDR2: LGHNA and YNFKEQ. This CDR3 comprises 15 residues. CDR3 region: CASSFGLAASYEQYF. CDR3 DNA: TGTGCCAGCAGCTTCGGACTAGCGGCATCCTACGAGCAGTACTTC.

This chain connects TRBV30 to TRBJ2-7, with D possibly being TRBD1 (5 bases). V lost 4 bases and J lost 2, with 18 bases in between. The length of the CDR3 is 15 residues. CDR1 and CDR2 from the germline V gene are GTSNPN and SVGIG (reference sequence). CDR3 region: CAWISGQGLTYEQYF. CDR3 DNA: TGTGCCTGGATCTCCGGGCAGGGCCTTACCTACGAGCAGTACTTC.

This chain connects TRBV6-5 to TRBJ1-1, with 8 nucleotides matching TRBD1. CDR3 length: 16 amino acids. V lost 2 bases, J lost 1 base, and 6 bases stayed unmatched. Germline assignment: CDR1 MNHEY and CDR2 SVGAGI. The CDR3 is CASSYHRDRGNTEAFF. CDR3 coding DNA: TGTGCCAGCAGTTACCACCGAGACAGGGGGAACACTGAAGCTTTCTTT.

This clone occurred once. The chain uses TRBV6-6 and TRBJ2-2; 8 bases map to TRBD2. Germline V gene lookup returns CDR1 MNHNY and CDR2 SVGAGI (reference sequence). There are 14 residues in the CDR3. The J segment lost 5 bases and the V segment lost 7 bases, leaving 6 bases of the junction unmatched. The CDR3 spells CASTTGGPTGELFF. DNA for the CDR3: TGTGCCAGCACCACGGGAGGGCCTACCGGGGAGCTGTTTTTT.

The genes are TRBV7-8 and TRBJ2-1; D unresolved. V was trimmed by 5 bases and J by 8 bases, leaving 13 bases between them. The CDR3 is 13 residues long. In germline, CDR1 is SGHVS, CDR2 FQNEAQ. DNA for the CDR3: TGTGCCAGCAGCCCTTCCCAAGTGGATGAGCAGTTCTTC. Translation: CASSPSQVDEQFF.